This T cell receptor (beta chain) was documented in a study of beta chain features in type 1 diabetes. CDR3 size: 14 residues. The ends lost 4 bases at V and 1 base at J; junction bases unmatched: 3. Germline CDR1 is KGHSH and CDR2 is LQKENI. One heparinised draw, averaging about 116 mL, was taken per donor. Populations obtained by sorting all exceeded 95% purity. Since all of the isolated RNA was reverse transcribed, expressed TCRB transcripts were what got sequenced. The method was immunoSEQ multiplex PCR; TCRdb's version includes in-frame clones alone and lacks a portion of them. The sample includes 120,000 to 150,000 clones, about 51% seen only once; the top ten take around 0.43%. The study's findings and limits: Insertions were fewer and deletions more numerous at VDJ junctions in type 1 diabetes patients.

This clone was seen once. Its antigen remains unidentified. The J gene is TRBJ1-1, the V gene TRBV18, with 7 bases identical to TRBD1. The sequence was obtained from a man between 18 and 35 years old in good health. Sequenced sample: Tregs from blood. The CDR3 loop is CASSQRTGNTEAFF. In DNA, the CDR3 is TGTGCCAGCTCACAACGGACAGGGAACACTGAAGCTTTCTTT. Drawing the rest from reference TRBV18 and TRBJ1-1, the complete variable domain is NAGVMQNPRHLVRRRGQEARLRCSPMKGHSHVYWYRQLPEEGLKFMVYLQKENIIDESGMPKERFSAEFPKEGPSILRIQQVVRGDSAAYFCASSQRTGNTEAFFGQGTRLTVV.